This TCR beta chain was recorded in a study of shared clonotypes between healthy human individuals. Study in general: For every donor, three CD4 naive, three CD4 memory, two CD8 naive and one CD8 memory plates were used.

The germline gives CDR1 SGHTS, CDR2 YDEGEE. Trimming took off 0 bases at V and 15 bases at J, with 16 bases between the two ends. This CDR3 has 13 residues. Whole-study findings and limits: Approximately 5% was the fraction of naive CD4 clonotypes found shared across four donors.

Clones were sequenced by immunoSEQ multiplex PCR, and TCRdb holds only the in-frame ones, with some missing. Of millions of clones listed, more than 80% are singletons. Worth noting for this clone: The antigen is not known.

The sequencing input was naive CD4+ T cells from PBMCs. Subset described: CD45RA+ positively selected. The chain recombines TRBV5-8 with TRBJ1-5, with D hard to call. The receptor was derived from a man between 18 and 35 years old in good health. Some clones in this sample may be carry-over from other donors' samples. The CDR3 loop reads CASSLGTAGPWHF. The DNA for the CDR3 is TGTGCCAGCAGCTTGGGAACGGCGGGCCCTTGGCATTTT.